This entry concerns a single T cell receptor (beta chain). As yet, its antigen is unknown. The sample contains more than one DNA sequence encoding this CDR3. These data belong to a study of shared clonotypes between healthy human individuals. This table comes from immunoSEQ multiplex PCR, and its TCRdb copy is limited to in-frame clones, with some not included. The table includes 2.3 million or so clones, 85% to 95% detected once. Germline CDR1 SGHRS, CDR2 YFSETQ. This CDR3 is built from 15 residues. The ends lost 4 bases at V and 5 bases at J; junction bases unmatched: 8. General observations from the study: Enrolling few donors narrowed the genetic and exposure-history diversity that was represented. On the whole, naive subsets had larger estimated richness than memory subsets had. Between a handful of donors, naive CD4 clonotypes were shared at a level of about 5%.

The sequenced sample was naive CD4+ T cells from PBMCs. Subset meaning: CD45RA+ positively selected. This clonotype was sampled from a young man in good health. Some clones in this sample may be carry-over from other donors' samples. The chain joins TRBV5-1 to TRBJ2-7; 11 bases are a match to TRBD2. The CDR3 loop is CASSPIAGGPNEQYF. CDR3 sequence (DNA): TGCGCCAGCAGCCCCATAGCGGGAGGGCCCAACGAGCAGTACTTC.